The next 7 T cell receptor beta chains were all read from a single sample in a study of OX40 agonist ivuxolimab in advanced cancers. Measured with immunoSEQ multiplex PCR; TCRdb has only the in-frame clones, and not every one. The repertoire holds around 90,000 clones, with 80% to 90% as singletons. The sample was CD4+ or CD8+ T cells sorted from blood, taken in a trial of the OX40 agonist ivuxolimab. Every receptor here comes from an adult with an advanced solid tumor such as melanoma, head and neck, liver or kidney cancer.

The CDR3 protein is CASSFLNQPQHF. The CDR3 DNA reads TGTGCCAGCAGTTTCCTCAATCAGCCCCAGCATTTT. The gene calls are TRBV27 and TRBJ1-5; D remains ambiguous. Germline CDR1 is MNHEY and CDR2 is SMNVEV (reference sequence). V lost 3 bases, J lost 3 bases, and 3 bases lay in between. This CDR3 contains 12 residues.

This chain links TRBV6-1 with TRBJ1-3; D unresolved. Trimming pared 1 base from V and 9 bases from J, leaving 4 bases between. Germline assignment: CDR1 MNHNS and CDR2 SASEGT. This CDR3 has 11 residues. CDR3 loop: CASSEGGTIYF. CDR3 coding DNA: TGTGCCAGCAGTGAAGGCGGCACCATATATTTT.

This rearrangement joins TRBV7-2 to TRBJ2-5; no clear D. The germline CDR1 and CDR2 sequences are SGHTA and FQGNSA. The CDR3 contains 11 residues. V was trimmed by 4 bases and J by 2 bases, leaving 2 bases between them. The CDR3 protein is CASSYQETQYF. The DNA for the CDR3 is TGTGCCAGCAGCTATCAAGAGACCCAGTACTTC.

The rearrangement uses TRBV14 and TRBJ1-3; D ambiguous. The CDR3 consists of 16 residues. V shed 4 bases and J shed 3 bases, with 16 bases lying between them. Germline V gene lookup returns CDR1 SGHDN and CDR2 FVKESK. In nucleotides, the CDR3 is TGTGCCAGCAGCCTAAGAAGTCCCGACCTTGGAAACACCATATATTTT. Its translation is CASSLRSPDLGNTIYF.

J is TRBJ2-1 and V is TRBV10-2, with 7 bases matching TRBD2. There are 16 residues in the CDR3. V shed 0 bases and J 7 bases; nucleotides not matched to a gene: 9. The germline CDR1 and CDR2 sequences are WSHSY and SAAADI. CDR3 sequence (DNA): TGCGCCAGCAGTGAGTCGGGGGGGAGGGCTGGAAATGAGCAGTTCTTC. Protein: CASSESGGRAGNEQFF.

This rearrangement joins TRBV5-5 to TRBJ2-7; weak D call: TRBD1 (6 bases). Trimming shortened V by 0 bases and J by 0 bases, and 13 bases separated the two germline ends. There are 16 residues in the CDR3. CDR1 is SGHKS and CDR2 is YYEKEE in the germline V gene (reference sequence). CDR3 protein: CASSLAWTASSYEQYF. The CDR3 coding sequence is TGTGCCAGCAGCTTGGCGTGGACAGCGAGCTCCTACGAGCAGTACTTC.

CDR3 coding DNA: TGTGCCAGCAGTGAGAGGGATACGCAGTATTTT. Its protein is CASSERDTQYF. The genes are TRBV25-1 and TRBJ2-3; D ambiguous. Germline V lookup: CDR1 MGHDK, CDR2 SYGVNS. The CDR3 extends over 11 amino acids. V was cut by 3 bases and J by 6 bases, with 4 bases left in between.